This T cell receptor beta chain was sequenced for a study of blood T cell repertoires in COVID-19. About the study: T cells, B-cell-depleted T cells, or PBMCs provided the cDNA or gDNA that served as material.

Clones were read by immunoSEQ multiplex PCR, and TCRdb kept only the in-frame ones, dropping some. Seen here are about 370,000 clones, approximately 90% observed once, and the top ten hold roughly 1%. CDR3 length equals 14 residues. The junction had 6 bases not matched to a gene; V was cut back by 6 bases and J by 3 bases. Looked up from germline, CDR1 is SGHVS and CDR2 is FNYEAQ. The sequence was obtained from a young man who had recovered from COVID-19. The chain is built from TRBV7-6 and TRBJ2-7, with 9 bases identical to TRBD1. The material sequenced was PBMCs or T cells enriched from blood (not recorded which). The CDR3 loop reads CASSAGTGIYEQYF. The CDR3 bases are TGTGCCAGCAGTGCCGGGACAGGGATCTACGAGCAGTACTTC.